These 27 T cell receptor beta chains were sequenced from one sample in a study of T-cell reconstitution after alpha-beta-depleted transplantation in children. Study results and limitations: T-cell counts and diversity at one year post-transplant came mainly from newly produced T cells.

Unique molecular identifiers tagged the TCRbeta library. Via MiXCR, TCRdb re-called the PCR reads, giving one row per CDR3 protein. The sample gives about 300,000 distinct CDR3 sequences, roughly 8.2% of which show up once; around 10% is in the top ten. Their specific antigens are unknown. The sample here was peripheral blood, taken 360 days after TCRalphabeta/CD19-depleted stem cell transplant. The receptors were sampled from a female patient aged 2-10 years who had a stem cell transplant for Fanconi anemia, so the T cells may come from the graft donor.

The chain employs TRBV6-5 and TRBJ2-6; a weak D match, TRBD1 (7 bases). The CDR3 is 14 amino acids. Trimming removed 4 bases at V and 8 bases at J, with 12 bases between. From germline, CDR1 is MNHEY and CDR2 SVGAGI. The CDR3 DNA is TGTGCCAGCAGTTCATCAGGGGGGACCAACGTCCTGACTTTC. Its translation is CASSSSGGTNVLTF.

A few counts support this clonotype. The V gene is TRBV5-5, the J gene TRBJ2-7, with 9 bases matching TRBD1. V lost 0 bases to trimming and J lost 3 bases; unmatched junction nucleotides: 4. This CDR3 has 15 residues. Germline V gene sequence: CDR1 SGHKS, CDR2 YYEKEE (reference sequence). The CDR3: CASSLAGTGNYEQYF. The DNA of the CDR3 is TGTGCCAGCAGCTTGGCCGGGACAGGGAACTACGAGCAGTACTTC.

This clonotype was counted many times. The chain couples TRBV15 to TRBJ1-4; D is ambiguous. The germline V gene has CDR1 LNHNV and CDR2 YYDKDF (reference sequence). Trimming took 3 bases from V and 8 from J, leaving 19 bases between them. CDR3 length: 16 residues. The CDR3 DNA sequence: TGTGCCACCAGCAGGGAGCGGCCGGGCGGGTTAGAAAAACTGTTTTTT. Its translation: CATSRERPGGLEKLFF. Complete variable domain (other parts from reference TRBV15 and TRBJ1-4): DAMVIQNPRYQVTQFGKPVTLSCSQTLNHNVMYWYQQKSSQAPKLLFHYYDKDFNNEADTPDNFQSRRPNTSFCFLDIRSPGLGDTAMYLCATSRERPGGLEKLFFGSGTQLSVL.

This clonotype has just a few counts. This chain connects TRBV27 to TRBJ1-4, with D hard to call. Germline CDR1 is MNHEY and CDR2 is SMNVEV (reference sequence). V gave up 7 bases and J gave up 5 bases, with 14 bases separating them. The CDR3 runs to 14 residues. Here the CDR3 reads CASKGGERNEKLFF. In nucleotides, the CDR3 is TGTGCCAGCAAAGGTGGGGAGAGGAATGAAAAACTGTTTTTT.

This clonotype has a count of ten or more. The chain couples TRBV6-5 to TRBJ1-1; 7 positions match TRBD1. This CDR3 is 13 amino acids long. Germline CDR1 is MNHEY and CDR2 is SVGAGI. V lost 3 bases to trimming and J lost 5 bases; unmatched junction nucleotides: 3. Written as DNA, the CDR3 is TGTGCCAGCAGTTATAACAGGGGAACTGAAGCTTTCTTT. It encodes CASSYNRGTEAFF.

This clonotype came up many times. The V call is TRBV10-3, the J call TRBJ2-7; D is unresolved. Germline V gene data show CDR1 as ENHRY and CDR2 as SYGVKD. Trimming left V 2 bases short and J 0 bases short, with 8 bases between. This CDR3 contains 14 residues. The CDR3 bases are TGTGCCATCAGTGAGGACCTAGACTCCTACGAGCAGTACTTC. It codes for CAISEDLDSYEQYF.

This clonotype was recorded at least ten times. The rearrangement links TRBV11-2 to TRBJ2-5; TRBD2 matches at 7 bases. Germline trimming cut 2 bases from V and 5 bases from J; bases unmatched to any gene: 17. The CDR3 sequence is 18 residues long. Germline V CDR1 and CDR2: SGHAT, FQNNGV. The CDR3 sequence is CASSLNPPAGFRLETQYF. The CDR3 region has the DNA TGTGCCAGCAGCTTAAATCCCCCAGCGGGGTTTCGGTTGGAGACCCAGTACTTC. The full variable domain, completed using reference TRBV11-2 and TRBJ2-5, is EAGVAQSPRYKIIEKRQSVAFWCNPISGHATLYWYQQILGQGPKLLIQFQNNGVVDDSQLPKDRFSAERLKGVDSTLKIQPAKLEDSAVYLCASSLNPPAGFRLETQYFGPGTRLLVL.

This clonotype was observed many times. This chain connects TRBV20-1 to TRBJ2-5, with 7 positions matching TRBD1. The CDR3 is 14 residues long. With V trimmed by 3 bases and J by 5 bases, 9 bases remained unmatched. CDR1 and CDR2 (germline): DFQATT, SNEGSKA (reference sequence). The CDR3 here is CSASTGAFGETQYF. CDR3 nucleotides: TGCAGTGCTAGCACAGGGGCATTTGGGGAGACCCAGTACTTC.

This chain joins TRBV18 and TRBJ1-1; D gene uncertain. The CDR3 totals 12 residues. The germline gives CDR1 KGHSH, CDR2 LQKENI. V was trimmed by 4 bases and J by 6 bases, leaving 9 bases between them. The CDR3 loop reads CASSQGIPEAFF. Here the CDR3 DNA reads TGTGCCAGCTCACAAGGGATTCCTGAAGCTTTCTTT. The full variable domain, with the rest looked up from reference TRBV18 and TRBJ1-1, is NAGVMQNPRHLVRRRGQEARLRCSPMKGHSHVYWYRQLPEEGLKFMVYLQKENIIDESGMPKERFSAEFPKEGPSILRIQQVVRGDSAAYFCASSQGIPEAFFGQGTRLTVV.

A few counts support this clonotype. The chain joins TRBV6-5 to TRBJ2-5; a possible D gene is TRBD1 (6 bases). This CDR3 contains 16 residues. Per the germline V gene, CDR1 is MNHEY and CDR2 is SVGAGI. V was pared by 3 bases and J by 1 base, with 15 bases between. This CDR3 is CASSYLAGVTQETQYF. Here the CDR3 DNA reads TGTGCCAGCAGTTATCTCGCAGGGGTAACCCAAGAGACCCAGTACTTC.

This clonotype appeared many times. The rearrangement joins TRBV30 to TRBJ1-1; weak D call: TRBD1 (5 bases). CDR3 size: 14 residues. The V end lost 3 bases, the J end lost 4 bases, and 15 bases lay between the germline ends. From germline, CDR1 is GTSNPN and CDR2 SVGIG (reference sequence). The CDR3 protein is CAWRELGDSTEAFF. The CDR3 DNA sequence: TGTGCCTGGAGGGAATTAGGGGATAGCACTGAAGCTTTCTTT.

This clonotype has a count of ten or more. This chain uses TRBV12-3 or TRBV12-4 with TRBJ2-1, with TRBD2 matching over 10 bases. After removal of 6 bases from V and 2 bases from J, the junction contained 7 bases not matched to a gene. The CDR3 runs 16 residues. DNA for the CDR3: TGTGCCAGCAGGGGCGGGACTAGCGATACCTACAATGAGCAGTTCTTC. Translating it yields CASRGGTSDTYNEQFF.

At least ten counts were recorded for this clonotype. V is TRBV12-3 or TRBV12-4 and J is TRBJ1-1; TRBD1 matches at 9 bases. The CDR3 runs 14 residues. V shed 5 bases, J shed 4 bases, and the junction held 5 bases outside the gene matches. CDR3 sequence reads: CASSGTGGLTEAFF. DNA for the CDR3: TGTGCCAGCAGTGGAACAGGGGGCCTCACTGAAGCTTTCTTT.

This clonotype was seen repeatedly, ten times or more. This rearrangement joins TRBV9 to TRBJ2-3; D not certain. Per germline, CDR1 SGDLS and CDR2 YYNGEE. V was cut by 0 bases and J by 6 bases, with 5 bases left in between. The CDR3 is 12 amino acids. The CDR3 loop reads CASSVGWDTQYF. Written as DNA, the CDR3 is TGTGCCAGCAGCGTAGGCTGGGATACGCAGTATTTT. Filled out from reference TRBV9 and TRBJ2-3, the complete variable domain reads DSGVTQTPKHLITATGQRVTLRCSPRSGDLSVYWYQQSLDQGLQFLIQYYNGEERAKGNILERFSAQQFPDLHSELNLSSLELGDSALYFCASSVGWDTQYFGPGTRLTVL.

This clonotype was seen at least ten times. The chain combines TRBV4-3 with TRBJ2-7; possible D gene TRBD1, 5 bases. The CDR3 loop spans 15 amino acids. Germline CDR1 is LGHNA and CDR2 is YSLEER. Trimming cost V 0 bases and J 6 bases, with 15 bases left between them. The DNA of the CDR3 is TGCGCCAGCAGCCAAGAGTCTAAAGGGGCCTCCGAGCAGTACTTC. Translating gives CASSQESKGASEQYF.

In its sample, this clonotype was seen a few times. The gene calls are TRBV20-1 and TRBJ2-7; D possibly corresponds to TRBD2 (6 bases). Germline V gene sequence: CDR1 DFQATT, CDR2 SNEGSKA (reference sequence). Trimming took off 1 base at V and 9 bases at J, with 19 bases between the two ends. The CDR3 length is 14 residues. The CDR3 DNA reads TGCAGTGCTAGAGGGCCGGGACTCCAATCAGGGCAGTACTTC. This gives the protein CSARGPGLQSGQYF.

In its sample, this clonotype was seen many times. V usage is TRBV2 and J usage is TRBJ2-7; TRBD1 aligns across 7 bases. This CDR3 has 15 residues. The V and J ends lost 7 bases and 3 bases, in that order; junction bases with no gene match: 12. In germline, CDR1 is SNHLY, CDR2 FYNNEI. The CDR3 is CASIDPQGLDYEQYF. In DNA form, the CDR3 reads TGTGCCAGCATCGACCCACAGGGGCTGGACTACGAGCAGTACTTC.

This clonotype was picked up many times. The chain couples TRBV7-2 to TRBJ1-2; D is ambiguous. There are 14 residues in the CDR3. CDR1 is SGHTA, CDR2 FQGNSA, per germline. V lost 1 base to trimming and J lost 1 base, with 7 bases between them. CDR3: CASSLGASNYGYTF. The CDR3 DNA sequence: TGTGCCAGCAGCTTAGGCGCCAGTAACTATGGCTACACCTTC.

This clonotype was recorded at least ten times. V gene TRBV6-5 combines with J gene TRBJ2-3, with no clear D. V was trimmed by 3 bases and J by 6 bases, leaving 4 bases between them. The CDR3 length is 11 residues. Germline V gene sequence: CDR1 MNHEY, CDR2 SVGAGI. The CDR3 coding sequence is TGTGCCAGCAGTTATTTGGATACGCAGTATTTT. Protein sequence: CASSYLDTQYF.

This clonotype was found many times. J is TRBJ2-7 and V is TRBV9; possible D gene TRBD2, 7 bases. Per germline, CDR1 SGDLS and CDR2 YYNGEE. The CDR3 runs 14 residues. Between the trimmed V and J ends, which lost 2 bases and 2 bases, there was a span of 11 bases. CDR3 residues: CASSVGGGTYEQYF. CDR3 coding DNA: TGTGCCAGCAGCGTTGGGGGGGGCACCTACGAGCAGTACTTC.

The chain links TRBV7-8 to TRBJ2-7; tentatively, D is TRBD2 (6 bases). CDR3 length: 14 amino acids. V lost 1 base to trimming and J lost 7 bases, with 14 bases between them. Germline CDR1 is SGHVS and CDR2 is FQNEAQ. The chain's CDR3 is CASSLVGGSWEQYV. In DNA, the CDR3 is TGTGCCAGCAGCTTAGTTGGAGGGAGTTGGGAGCAGTACGTC.

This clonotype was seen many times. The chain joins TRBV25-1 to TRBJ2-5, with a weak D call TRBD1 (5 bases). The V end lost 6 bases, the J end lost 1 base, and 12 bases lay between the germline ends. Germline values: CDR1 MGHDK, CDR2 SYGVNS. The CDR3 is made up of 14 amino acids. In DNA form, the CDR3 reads TGTGCCAGCAGGCCGACAGTTTTCCAAGAGACCCAGTACTTC. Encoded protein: CASRPTVFQETQYF.

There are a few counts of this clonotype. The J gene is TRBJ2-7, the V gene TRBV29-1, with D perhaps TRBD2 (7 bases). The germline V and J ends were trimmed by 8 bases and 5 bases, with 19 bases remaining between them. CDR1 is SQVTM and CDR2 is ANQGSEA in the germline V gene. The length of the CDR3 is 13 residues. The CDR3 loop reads CSWGGAALNEQYF. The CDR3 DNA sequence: TGCAGCTGGGGGGGGGCGGCACTGAACGAGCAGTACTTC.

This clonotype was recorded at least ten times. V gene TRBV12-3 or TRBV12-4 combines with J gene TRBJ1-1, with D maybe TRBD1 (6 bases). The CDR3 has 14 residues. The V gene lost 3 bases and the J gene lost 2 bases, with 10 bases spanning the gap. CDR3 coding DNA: TGTGCCAGCAGTTTGCCAGGGGCAAACACTGAAGCTTTCTTT. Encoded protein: CASSLPGANTEAFF.

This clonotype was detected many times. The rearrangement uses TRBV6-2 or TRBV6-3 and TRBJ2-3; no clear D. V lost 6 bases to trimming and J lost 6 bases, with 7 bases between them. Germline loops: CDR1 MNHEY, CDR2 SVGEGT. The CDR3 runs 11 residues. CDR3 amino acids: CASRLQDTQYF. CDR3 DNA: TGTGCCAGCAGGCTTCAGGATACGCAGTATTTT.

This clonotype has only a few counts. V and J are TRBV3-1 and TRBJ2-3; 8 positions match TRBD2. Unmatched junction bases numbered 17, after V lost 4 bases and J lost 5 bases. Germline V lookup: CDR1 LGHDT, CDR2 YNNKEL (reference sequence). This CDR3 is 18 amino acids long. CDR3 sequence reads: CASSLAGLSGAPQDTQYF. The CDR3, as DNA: TGTGCCAGCAGCCTAGCGGGACTGAGCGGGGCGCCCCAAGATACGCAGTATTTT.

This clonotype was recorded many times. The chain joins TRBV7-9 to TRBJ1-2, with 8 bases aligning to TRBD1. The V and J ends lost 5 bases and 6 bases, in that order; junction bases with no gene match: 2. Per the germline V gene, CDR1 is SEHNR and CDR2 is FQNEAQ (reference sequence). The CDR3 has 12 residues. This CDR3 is CASSPTGDGYTF. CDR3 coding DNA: TGTGCCAGCAGCCCGACAGGGGATGGCTACACCTTC.